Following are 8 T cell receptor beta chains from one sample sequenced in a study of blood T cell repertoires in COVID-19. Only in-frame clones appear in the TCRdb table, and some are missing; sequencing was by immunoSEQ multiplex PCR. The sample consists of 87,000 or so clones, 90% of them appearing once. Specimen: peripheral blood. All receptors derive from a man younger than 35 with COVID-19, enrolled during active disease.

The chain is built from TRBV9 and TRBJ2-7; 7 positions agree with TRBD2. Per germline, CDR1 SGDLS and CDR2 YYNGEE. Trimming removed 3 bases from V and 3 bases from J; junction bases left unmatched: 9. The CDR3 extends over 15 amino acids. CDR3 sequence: CASSARTRSGYEQYF. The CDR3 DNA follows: TGTGCCAGCAGCGCTAGGACTAGATCGGGCTACGAGCAGTACTTC.

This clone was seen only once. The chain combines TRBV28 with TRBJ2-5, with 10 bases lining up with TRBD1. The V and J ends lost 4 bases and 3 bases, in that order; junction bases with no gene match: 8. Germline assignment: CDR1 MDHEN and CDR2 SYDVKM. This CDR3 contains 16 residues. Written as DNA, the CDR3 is TGTGCCAGCAGTTCCCGGGACAGGGGCGGAGAAGAGACCCAGTACTTC. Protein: CASSSRDRGGEETQYF.

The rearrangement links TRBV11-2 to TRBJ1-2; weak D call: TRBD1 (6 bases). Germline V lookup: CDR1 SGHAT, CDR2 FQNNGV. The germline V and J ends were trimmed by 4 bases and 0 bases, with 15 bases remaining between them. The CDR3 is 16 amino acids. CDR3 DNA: TGTGCCAGCAGCTCCACAAGGGACAACGCTAACTATGGCTACACCTTC. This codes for CASSSTRDNANYGYTF. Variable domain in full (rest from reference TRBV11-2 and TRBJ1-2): EAGVAQSPRYKIIEKRQSVAFWCNPISGHATLYWYQQILGQGPKLLIQFQNNGVVDDSQLPKDRFSAERLKGVDSTLKIQPAKLEDSAVYLCASSSTRDNANYGYTFGSGTRLTVV.

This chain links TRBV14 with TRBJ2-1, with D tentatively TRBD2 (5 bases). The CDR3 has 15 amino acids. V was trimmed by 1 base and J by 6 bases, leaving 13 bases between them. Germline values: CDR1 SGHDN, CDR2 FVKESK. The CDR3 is CASSQVWGVSNEQFF. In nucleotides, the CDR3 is TGTGCCAGCAGCCAAGTGTGGGGAGTGAGCAATGAGCAGTTCTTC. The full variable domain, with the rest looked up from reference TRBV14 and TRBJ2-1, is EAGVTQFPSHSVIEKGQTVTLRCDPISGHDNLYWYRRVMGKEIKFLLHFVKESKQDESGMPNNRFLAERTGGTYSTLKVQPAELEDSGVYFCASSQVWGVSNEQFFGPGTRLTVL.

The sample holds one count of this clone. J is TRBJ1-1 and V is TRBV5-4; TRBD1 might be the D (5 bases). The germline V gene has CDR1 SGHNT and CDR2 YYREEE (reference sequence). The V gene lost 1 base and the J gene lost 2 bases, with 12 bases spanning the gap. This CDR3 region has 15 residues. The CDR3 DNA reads TGTGCCAGCAGCTTGAGTAGGACACCCAACACTGAAGCTTTCTTT. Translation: CASSLSRTPNTEAFF. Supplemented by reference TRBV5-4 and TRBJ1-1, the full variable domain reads ETGVTQSPTHLIKTRGQQVTLRCSSQSGHNTVSWYQQALGQGPQFIFQYYREEENGRGNFPPRFSGLQFPNYSSELNVNALELDDSALYLCASSLSRTPNTEAFFGQGTRLTVV.

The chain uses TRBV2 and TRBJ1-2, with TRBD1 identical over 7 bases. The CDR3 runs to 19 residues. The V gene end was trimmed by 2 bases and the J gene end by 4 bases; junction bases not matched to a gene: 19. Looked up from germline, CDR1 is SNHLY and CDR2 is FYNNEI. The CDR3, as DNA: TGTGCCAGCAGTGAACCTAGAACTCCTCGACAGGGAAGGGGCTATGGCTACACCTTC. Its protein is CASSEPRTPRQGRGYGYTF.

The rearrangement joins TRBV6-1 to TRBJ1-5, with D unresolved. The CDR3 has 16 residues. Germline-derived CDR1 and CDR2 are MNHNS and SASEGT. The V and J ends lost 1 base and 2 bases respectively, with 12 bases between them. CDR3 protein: CASSEGRRRGNQPQHF. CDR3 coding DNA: TGTGCCAGCAGTGAAGGGAGGCGGCGGGGCAATCAGCCCCAGCATTTT.

CDR3 sequence (DNA): TGTGCCAGCAGCTACCTTACCGGGACAGGGAGTAATGGCTACACCTTC. Amino acids: CASSYLTGTGSNGYTF. This chain connects TRBV7-2 to TRBJ1-2; 9 bases fit TRBD1. CDR3 size: 16 residues. The germline V gene has CDR1 SGHTA and CDR2 FQGNSA. The V and J ends lost 4 bases and 6 bases, in that order; junction bases with no gene match: 12.